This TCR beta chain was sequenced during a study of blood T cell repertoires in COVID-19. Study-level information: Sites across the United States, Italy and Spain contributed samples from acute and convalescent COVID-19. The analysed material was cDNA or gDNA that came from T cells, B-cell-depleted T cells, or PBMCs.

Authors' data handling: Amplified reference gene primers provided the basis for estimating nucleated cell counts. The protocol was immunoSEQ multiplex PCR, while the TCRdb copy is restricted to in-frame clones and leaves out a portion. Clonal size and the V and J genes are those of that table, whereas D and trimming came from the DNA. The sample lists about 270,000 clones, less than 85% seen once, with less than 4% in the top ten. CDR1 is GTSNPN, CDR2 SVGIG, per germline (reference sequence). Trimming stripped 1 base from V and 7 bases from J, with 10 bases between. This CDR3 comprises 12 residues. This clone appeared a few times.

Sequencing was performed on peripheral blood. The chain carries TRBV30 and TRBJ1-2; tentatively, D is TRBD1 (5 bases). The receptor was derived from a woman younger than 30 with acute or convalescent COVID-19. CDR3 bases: TGTGCCTGGAGTGGGGGGGTTGGTGGCTACACCTTC. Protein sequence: CAWSGGVGGYTF.